This is a list of T cell receptor beta chains from one sample in a study of T cell changes during pregnancy in multiple sclerosis. Here immunoSEQ multiplex PCR was the method, and the copy in TCRdb shows in-frame clones only, minus some. The repertoire holds about 66,000 clones, with around nine tenths as singletons. The source was CD8+ T cells from peripheral blood mononuclear cells, collected before pregnancy. The receptors here all came from a female donor with multiple sclerosis, enrolled in a pregnancy study. CDR3s include the opening cysteine and the closing phenylalanine or tryptophan. The D gene is left open where the match is weak. Size values are once, few and many counts, or a class for expanded clones, and some rows have none.

v_call	j_call	d_call	clone_size	cdr3_nt	cdr3_aa
TRBV4-1	TRBJ2-7	.	.	TGCGCCAGCAGCCTCGAGAGGGAAGCTTACGAGCAGTACTTC	CASSLEREAYEQYF
TRBV19	TRBJ1-2	TRBD1	.	TGTGCCAGTAGTAGCCAGGGGGCGGATGGCTACACCTTC	CASSSQGADGYTF
TRBV30	TRBJ1-3	.	.	TGTGCCTGGAGTGTAGGGGCCGGGGGAAACACCATATATTTT	CAWSVGAGGNTIYF
TRBV9	TRBJ2-3	TRBD2	.	TGTGCCAGCAGCTGGAGCGGGGGGGCCACAGATACGCAGTATTTT	CASSWSGGATDTQYF
TRBV2	TRBJ2-1	TRBD1	.	TGTGCCAGCAGCCCTCCGGGACAGGGGGAGAACAATGAGCAGTTCTTC	CASSPPGQGENNEQFF
TRBV9	TRBJ1-2	.	.	TGTGCCAGCAGCGCAAACCTATATGGCTACACCTTC	CASSANLYGYTF
TRBV6-1	TRBJ2-2	.	few	TGTGCCAGCAGTGAAATGACAGGAGTTTCGAACACCGGGGAGCTGTTTTTT	CASSEMTGVSNTGELFF
TRBV14	TRBJ1-2	.	.	TGTGCCAGCAGCCAATTTGGCGGGGATCCTAACTATGGCTACACCTTC	CASSQFGGDPNYGYTF
TRBV6-1	TRBJ1-4	TRBD1	.	TGTGCCAGCAGTGAAGGGACAGGGGGAGAAAAACTGTTTTTT	CASSEGTGGEKLFF
TRBV6-1	TRBJ1-5	.	.	TGTGCCAGCAGTGAATTATATGGCAGGGGAAATCAGCCCCAGCATTTT	CASSELYGRGNQPQHF
TRBV27	TRBJ1-4	.	.	TGTGCCAGCAGTTTTAGGGCAGGGAACTATCAAGGTGAAAAACTGTTTTTT	CASSFRAGNYQGEKLFF
TRBV2	TRBJ2-7	TRBD1	.	TGTGCCAGCTTTGACCGGGACAGAGCCTACGAGCAGTACTTC	CASFDRDRAYEQYF
TRBV7-9	TRBJ2-5	TRBD1	.	TGTGCCAGCAGCGACCCCGCTGGACAGGGTGGTGGGGAGACCCAGTACTTC	CASSDPAGQGGGETQYF
TRBV15	TRBJ2-1	.	.	TGTGCCACCAGCAGAGTACGACAAAGCTCCTACAATGAGCAGTTCTTC	CATSRVRQSSYNEQFF
TRBV7-8	TRBJ1-1	.	.	TGTGCCAGCAGCTTACAGGGGTCGAACACTGAAGCTTTCTTT	CASSLQGSNTEAFF
TRBV7-9	TRBJ2-3	TRBD1	once	TGTGCCAGCAGCCGACAGGGAGCCTCAGGCACAGATACGCAGTATTTT	CASSRQGASGTDTQYF
TRBV11-2	TRBJ2-3	.	.	TGTGCCAGCAGCTCCCCTGGGGGGTACTCTAGCACAGATACGCAGTATTTT	CASSSPGGYSSTDTQYF
TRBV6-1	TRBJ1-2	TRBD1	.	TGTGCCAGCCGACAGGGCCCCCACGGAAACTATGGCTACACCTTC	CASRQGPHGNYGYTF
TRBV30	TRBJ2-5	TRBD2	.	TGTGCCTGGAGTTACTCGACTAGCGATTCTCAAGAGACCCAGTACTTC	CAWSYSTSDSQETQYF
TRBV7-5	TRBJ2-6	.	.	TGTGCCAGTAGACAAAGTCGGGCCAACGTCCTGACTTTC	CASRQSRANVLTF
TRBV7-9	TRBJ1-1	.	few	TGTGCCAGCAGCAAACCGGGCACTGAAGCTTTCTTT	CASSKPGTEAFF
TRBV13	TRBJ2-7	TRBD1	.	TGTGCCAGCAGCTTAGGGGGGGACAGGGCGGACGAGCAGTACTTC	CASSLGGDRADEQYF
TRBV7-8	TRBJ2-5	TRBD1	.	TGTGCCAGCAGCTCGGACAGGGGCCTACAAGAGACCCAGTACTTC	CASSSDRGLQETQYF
TRBV9	TRBJ1-2	TRBD1	.	TGTGCCAGCAGCGATGGGCCAGACAGGGTATGGGACTATGGCTACACCTTC	CASSDGPDRVWDYGYTF
TRBV4-1	TRBJ2-7	.	.	TGCGCCAGCAGTGGGGCGTACGAGCAGTACTTC	CASSGAYEQYF
TRBV5-4	TRBJ1-2	.	.	TGTGCCAGCAGCCCCGGTGGCTATGGCTACACCTTC	CASSPGGYGYTF
TRBV14	TRBJ2-3	TRBD2	.	TGTGCCAGCAGCGGAACTAGCGGGGGGTTCACAGATACGCAGTATTTT	CASSGTSGGFTDTQYF
TRBV5-1	TRBJ2-5	TRBD2	.	TGCGCCAGCAGCTTGGCCCCCGGGGGGGCCGTGGGAGAGACCCAGTACTTC	CASSLAPGGAVGETQYF
TRBV9	TRBJ1-6	.	.	TGTGCCAGCAGCGCGGGGGGAGCCAATTCACCCCTCCACTTT	CASSAGGANSPLHF
TRBV2	TRBJ1-2	.	.	TGTGCCAGCAGTCCCCCGGGGGGCGCGTCCAATGGCTACACCTTC	CASSPPGGASNGYTF
TRBV10-3	TRBJ2-7	.	.	TGTGCCATCAGTGAGGGACAGTCCTACGAGCAGTACTTC	CAISEGQSYEQYF
TRBV9	TRBJ2-2	TRBD1	.	TGTGCCAGCAGCCCCGGCAGGGGGCTGAATACCGGGGAGCTGTTTTTT	CASSPGRGLNTGELFF
TRBV6-1	TRBJ2-5	.	.	TGTGCCAGCATGGGGCTTACCGCGACCCAGTACTTC	CASMGLTATQYF
TRBV2	TRBJ2-7	.	.	TGTGCCAGCAGAACGACAGGACTAGGCTCCTACGAGCAGTACTTC	CASRTTGLGSYEQYF
TRBV7-9	TRBJ2-3	.	.	TGTGCCAGCAGCTCCTCGGGCGGGGGCCCACCTGATTTT	CASSSSGGGPPDF
TRBV11-2	TRBJ2-5	TRBD1	.	TGTGCCAGCAGCTTAGGCCTGACAGGGAGTCAAGAGACCCAGTACTTC	CASSLGLTGSQETQYF
TRBV6-5	TRBJ2-2	.	.	TGTGCCAGCAGTTACATAGTCGGGGAGCTGTTTTTT	CASSYIVGELFF
TRBV7-9	TRBJ1-4	.	.	TGTGCCAGCAGTCTAGGGGGTGATGAAAAACTGTTTTTT	CASSLGGDEKLFF
TRBV14	TRBJ1-6	.	.	TGTGCCAGCAGGGCGAGCACCTGGACATCCGGGGGTTATAATTCACCCCTCCACTTT	CASRASTWTSGGYNSPLHF
TRBV6-6	TRBJ2-2	.	.	TGTGCCAGCAGTTACAGCAACACCGGGGAGCTGTTTTTT	CASSYSNTGELFF
TRBV5-6	TRBJ2-1	TRBD2	.	TGTGCCAGCAGCTTGGGACTAGCGGCCGGGGGCGGTGAGCAGTTCTTC	CASSLGLAAGGGEQFF
TRBV7-9	TRBJ2-1	.	once	TGTGCCAGCAGCTTGATGTGGAGTGAGCAGTTCTTC	CASSLMWSEQFF
TRBV4-1	TRBJ2-1	TRBD2	.	TGCGCCAGCAGCCAAGTCCCAGGACTAGCGGGCAATGAGCAGTTCTTC	CASSQVPGLAGNEQFF
TRBV9	TRBJ1-1	TRBD1	.	TGTGCCAGCAGCGGACAGGGTAGGAACACTGAAGCTTTCTTT	CASSGQGRNTEAFF
TRBV27	TRBJ2-7	TRBD1	.	TGTGCCAGCAGTTTATCGACCGGGACAGGGAACTACGAGCAGTACTTC	CASSLSTGTGNYEQYF
TRBV4-1	TRBJ1-1	TRBD1	few	TGCGCCAGCAGTGACATCCAGGGGGCTGAAGCTTTCTTT	CASSDIQGAEAFF
TRBV6-4	TRBJ2-3	TRBD2	.	TGTGCCAGCAGTGACGGCGGGGGGGCCGTAGATACGCAGTATTTT	CASSDGGGAVDTQYF
TRBV21-1	TRBJ2-7	.	.	TGTGCCAGCAGCAATTGTACGGAGGTGACAGGGGAGGGACACGAGCAGTACTTC	CASSNCTEVTGEGHEQYF
TRBV11-2	TRBJ2-1	.	once	TGTGCCAGCAGCTTAAGGAGGAGGGTCAATGAGCAGTTCTTC	CASSLRRRVNEQFF
TRBV18	TRBJ2-1	.	.	TGTGCCAGCCATTTGTACAATGAGCAGTTCTTC	CASHLYNEQFF
TRBV19	TRBJ1-1	.	.	TGTGCCAGTACGGTGGCGAGGGCCGCTGAAGCTTTCTTT	CASTVARAAEAFF
TRBV5-1	TRBJ1-3	TRBD1	.	TGCGCCAGCAGCGGAACAGGGGAGGTCGGAAACACCATATATTTT	CASSGTGEVGNTIYF
TRBV11-2	TRBJ2-1	.	.	TGTGCCAGCAGCTCCTTAGCCAATGAGCAGTTCTTC	CASSSLANEQFF
TRBV7-9	TRBJ2-7	.	.	TGTGCCAGCAGCTCGCGAGACAGGTACTACTACGAGCAGTACTTC	CASSSRDRYYYEQYF
TRBV9	TRBJ1-6	.	.	TGTGCCAGCAGCGGGGAGTGGCCACCCCTCCACTTT	CASSGEWPPLHF